The 13 T cell receptor beta chains presented below share a single source sample, sequenced in a study of shared clonotypes between healthy human individuals. Clones were sequenced by immunoSEQ multiplex PCR, and TCRdb holds only the in-frame ones, with some missing. This table has some 2 million clones, approximately 94% appearing once. Naivety among CD8 cells was defined by CD45RO negativity and positive CCR7 selection, thereby excluding terminally differentiated effector memory CD45RA+ cells. Material for sequencing was naive CD8+ T cells sorted from blood. The source of these receptors is a man aged 18 to 30 in good health.

V and J are TRBV7-9 and TRBJ2-2; D is ambiguous. The V gene's germline CDR1 is SEHNR and CDR2 FQNEAQ (reference sequence). CDR3 length equals 13 residues. With 5 bases removed from V and 7 bases from J, the gap between germline ends came to 11 bases. CDR3 in DNA: TGTGCCAGCAGCCTCCACGATAGCGGGGAGCTGTTTTTT. Amino acids: CASSLHDSGELFF.

On this clone itself: Other DNA sequences from this sample encode an identical CDR3 as well. The chain has TRBV7-9 and TRBJ1-1, with D unclear. Germline values: CDR1 SEHNR, CDR2 FQNEAQ (reference sequence). The V end was cut by 3 bases, the J end by 8 bases, with 7 bases between. The CDR3 is 11 amino acids. The CDR3 bases are TGTGCCAGCAGCTTGAATGGCGAAGCTTTCTTT. It is translated as CASSLNGEAFF.

V gene TRBV27 combines with J gene TRBJ2-7; no firm D call. The CDR3 length is 14 residues. V was cut by 2 bases and J by 3 bases, with 11 bases left in between. Germline CDR1 is MNHEY and CDR2 is SMNVEV (reference sequence). CDR3 loop: CASSLNPVNYEQYF. In DNA form, the CDR3 reads TGTGCCAGCAGTTTAAATCCGGTGAACTACGAGCAGTACTTC.

The chain has TRBV13 and TRBJ2-1; TRBD2 matches 13 bases. Trimming at V came to 4 bases and at J to 8 bases, leaving 17 bases not matched to a gene. This CDR3 spans 19 amino acids. The germline V gene has CDR1 PRHDT and CDR2 FYEKMQ (reference sequence). CDR3: CASSSQPASGTSGVYEQFF. CDR3 nucleotides: TGTGCCAGCAGCTCCCAGCCAGCCTCCGGGACTAGCGGGGTCTATGAGCAGTTCTTC.

This chain joins TRBV29-1 and TRBJ2-5; D tentatively fits TRBD1 or TRBD2 (5 bases each). The CDR3 length is 16 residues. Between the trimmed V and J ends, which lost 1 base and 0 bases, there was a span of 15 bases. From germline, CDR1 is SQVTM and CDR2 ANQGSEA. The CDR3 coding sequence is TGCAGCGTTGAAGGGGGACCTATGGGGTACCAAGAGACCCAGTACTTC. It specifies CSVEGGPMGYQETQYF. Drawing the rest from reference TRBV29-1 and TRBJ2-5, the complete variable domain is SAVISQKPSRDICQRGTSLTIQCQVDSQVTMMFWYRQQPGQSLTLIATANQGSEATYESGFVIDKFPISRPNLTFSTLTVSNMSPEDSSIYLCSVEGGPMGYQETQYFGPGTRLLVL.

The chain joins TRBV6-5 to TRBJ2-3; D tentatively fits TRBD1 or TRBD2 (5 bases each). This CDR3 has 16 amino acids. Trimming shortened V by 2 bases and J by 2 bases, and 14 bases separated the two germline ends. Germline loops: CDR1 MNHEY, CDR2 SVGAGI. The CDR3 region has the DNA TGTGCCAGCAGTTACGGGACGGGCATCGACACAGATACGCAGTATTTT. Its protein product is CASSYGTGIDTDTQYF.

This clone was picked up one time. The chain couples TRBV27 to TRBJ1-1; the D is unclear. CDR1 and CDR2 (germline): MNHEY, SMNVEV (reference sequence). CDR3 size: 13 residues. V was cut by 4 bases and J by 0 bases, with 6 bases left in between. The CDR3 DNA is TGTGCCAGCAGTTGGCAGATGAACACTGAAGCTTTCTTT. Protein: CASSWQMNTEAFF.

The V gene is TRBV2, the J gene TRBJ2-3; 11 positions agree with TRBD2. J gave up 3 bases and V 7 bases, and 9 bases lay outside the gene matches. This CDR3 is built from 16 residues. Germline V lookup: CDR1 SNHLY, CDR2 FYNNEI. CDR3 DNA: TGTGCCAGCACCGGGAGTAGCGGGGGGGTAACAGATACGCAGTATTTT. Its protein product is CASTGSSGGVTDTQYF. Full variable domain (outside the CDR3, taken from reference TRBV2 and TRBJ2-3): EPEVTQTPSHQVTQMGQEVILRCVPISNHLYFYWYRQILGQKVEFLVSFYNNEISEKSEIFDDQFSVERPDGSNFTLKIRSTKLEDSAMYFCASTGSSGGVTDTQYFGPGTRLTVL.

V is TRBV28 and J is TRBJ1-2; a weak D match, TRBD1 (5 bases). This CDR3 has 12 residues. CDR1 and CDR2 (germline): MDHEN, SYDVKM. Trimming stripped 3 bases from V and 8 bases from J, with 10 bases between. CDR3 sequence reads: CASSFGTDGYTF. CDR3 coding DNA: TGTGCCAGCAGTTTTGGGACTGACGGCTACACCTTC.

The chain recombines TRBV27 with TRBJ2-7; perhaps TRBD1 as D (6 bases). In germline, CDR1 is MNHEY, CDR2 SMNVEV (reference sequence). CDR3 length equals 13 residues. V was cut by 3 bases and J by 9 bases, with 15 bases left in between. CDR3 coding DNA: TGTGCCAGCAGTTTCAGGGAAGGGGGTCTGCAGTACTTC. Amino acid sequence: CASSFREGGLQYF.

This sequence joins TRBV28 and TRBJ1-1; D may be TRBD1 (6 bases). In germline, CDR1 is MDHEN, CDR2 SYDVKM. V shed 3 bases and J shed 3 bases, with 17 bases lying between them. CDR3 length equals 16 residues. The CDR3 nucleotides are TGTGCCAGCAGTTTTACAGGGCGGGACGTGGACACTGAAGCTTTCTTT. Translating gives CASSFTGRDVDTEAFF.

The chain carries TRBV4-1 and TRBJ2-7; 13 bases map to TRBD2. Looked up from germline, CDR1 is MGHRA and CDR2 is YSYEKL. V was clipped by 0 bases and J by 7 bases; unmatched bases: 6. The CDR3 loop spans 16 amino acids. CDR3 sequence (DNA): TGCGCCAGCAGCCAAGATGGGTCGGGACTAGCGGGAGAGCAGTACTTC. Translating gives CASSQDGSGLAGEQYF.

A remark on this clone: Other DNA sequences in this specimen translate into the identical CDR3. This chain joins TRBV19 and TRBJ2-2; 10 bases align to TRBD2. The germline gives CDR1 LNHDA, CDR2 SQIVND (reference sequence). The trim removed 3 bases at V and 4 bases at J, leaving 5 bases unmatched. The CDR3 runs to 16 residues. DNA of the CDR3: TGTGCCAGTAGTATCCTAGCGGGAGAAGGCACCGGGGAGCTGTTTTTT. This encodes CASSILAGEGTGELFF.